This T cell receptor beta chain was sequenced during a study of blood T cell repertoires in COVID-19 (dated by TCRdb to the early 2020s). For context, the study as a whole: Collaborator samples came from the United States, Italy and Spain and covered acute and convalescent phases of COVID-19. The prospective study material was composed of cDNA or gDNA derived from T cells, B-cell-depleted T cells, or PBMCs. Deeply sampled blood TCRbeta repertoires from subjects exposed to, actively infected with, or recovered from COVID-19 were included in the dataset. The repertoires were made available in a free public database intended to serve as a resource for research on the immune response to SARS-CoV-2. The samples were drawn from two sources: the first 160 participants of the ongoing ImmuneRACE study, and 1,254 subjects contributed by 6 global collaborators. Nearly every sample came with metadata listing a de-identified subject ID, COVID-19 status, age in years and sex. Where HLA class I and class II types were available, the types were taken from metadata supplied by the sample provider, not from assay-based typing. Overall results and qualifications from the work: The amount of clinical and demographic metadata varied by source and participant and was provided uncurated.

The CDR3 runs 16 amino acids, cysteine and phenylalanine included. The DNA shown is the 48-base CDR3, in frame from base 1. Per the germline V gene, SNHLY is the CDR1 and FYNNEI is the CDR2. V drops 1 base and J drops 1 base, leaving 13 bases in between. The collaborating institutions used their own protocols to collect whole blood in K2EDTA tubes. For TCRbeta analysis, collaborator samples were shipped as frozen whole blood, as isolated PBMCs, or as DNA extracted from either sample type. TCRbeta CDR3 regions were amplified from genomic DNA using the immunoSEQ Assay, a bias-controlled multiplex PCR. Per the authors' processing: The number of nucleated cells in each sample was estimated by amplification of reference gene primers within the assay. To quantify the absolute abundance of each unique TCRbeta CDR3 rearrangement, sequence reads were collapsed and filtered. For each sample, productive Simpson clonality was calculated as the square root of Simpson's diversity index over productive rearrangements. TCRdb took over this immuneACCESS table, retaining in-frame rearrangements with V and J assigned. Such tables are incomplete; in checked studies, under half of the missing clones stem from an unresolved V gene, and the remainder is unexplained. V and J calls plus clone size are reproduced from that table; the DNA served to infer D and trimming. In all, the sample holds approximately 200,000 clones, and more than 70% of those were seen once. Less than 3.5% of the sample goes to the ten largest clones.

Remarks on this clone: Its antigen is not yet known. No base quality values were provided; no much bigger clone lies one nucleotide off.

The sample consisted of peripheral blood. The chain links TRBV2 with TRBJ2-5; tentative D gene TRBD2, with 6 bases matching. This TCR was recovered from a woman aged 55-69 years with acute or convalescent COVID-19. The CDR3 corresponds to CASSEERVGAQETQYF. The bases read TGTGCCAGCAGTGAAGAGCGGGTGGGTGCCCAAGAGACCCAGTACTTC.